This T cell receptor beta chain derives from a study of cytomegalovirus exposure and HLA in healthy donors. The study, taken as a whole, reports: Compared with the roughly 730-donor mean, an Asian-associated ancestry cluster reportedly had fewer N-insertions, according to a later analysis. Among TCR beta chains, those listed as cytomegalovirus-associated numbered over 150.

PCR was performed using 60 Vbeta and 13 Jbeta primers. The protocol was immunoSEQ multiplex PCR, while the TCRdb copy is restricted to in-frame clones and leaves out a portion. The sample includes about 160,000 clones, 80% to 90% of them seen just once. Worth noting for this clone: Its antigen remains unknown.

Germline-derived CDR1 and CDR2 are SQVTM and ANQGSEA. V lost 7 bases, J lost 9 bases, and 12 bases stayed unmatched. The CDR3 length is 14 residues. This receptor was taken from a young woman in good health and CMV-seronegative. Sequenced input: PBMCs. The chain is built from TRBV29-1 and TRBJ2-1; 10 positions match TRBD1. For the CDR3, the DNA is TGCAGCGCAACCGCCGGGACAGGGGAACGTGAGCAGTTCTTC. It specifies CSATAGTGEREQFF.